This T cell receptor (beta chain) was observed in a study of cytomegalovirus exposure and HLA in healthy donors. Here immunoSEQ multiplex PCR was the method, and the copy in TCRdb shows in-frame clones only, minus some. The data hold about 240,000 clones, with approximately 90% observed a single time. This CDR3 has 10 amino acids. CDR1 is DFQATT, CDR2 SNEGSKA, per germline (reference sequence). The V and J ends lost 6 bases and 9 bases respectively, with 9 bases between them. The TCR comes from a man in his late teens or twenties in good health and CMV-seronegative. The chain combines TRBV20-1 with TRBJ2-1; weak D call: TRBD2 (6 bases). Sample: PBMCs. This chain's CDR3 is CSAKEGEQFF. The DNA for the CDR3 is TGCAGTGCAAAGGAGGGTGAGCAGTTCTTC.